The 11 T cell receptor beta chains in this list originate from one sample, sequenced in a study of blood T cell repertoires in COVID-19 (dated by TCRdb to 2018 to 2021). The library was built by means of the immunoSEQ multiplex PCR assay. The immuneACCESS repertoire file appears here via TCRdb, limited to in-frame rearrangements. These files lack a portion of the clones; in checked studies, under half of the deficit traces to unresolved V genes, and the cause of the others is not known. The sample table lists 40,000 to 45,000 clones, 60% to 80% of them with a count of one. Approximately 30% of the sample goes to the ten largest clones. Specimen: peripheral blood. The receptors here all came from a woman of 80 years or more with acute or convalescent COVID-19.

The J gene is TRBJ1-2, the V gene TRBV5-4; TRBD1 matches at 9 bases. The V gene's germline CDR1 is SGHNT and CDR2 YYREEE (reference sequence). CDR3 size: 14 residues. J lost 5 bases, V lost 4 bases, and 6 bases had no gene match. This CDR3 reads CASSNDRGTYGYTF. The CDR3 DNA reads as TGTGCCAGCAGCAATGACAGGGGGACTTATGGCTACACCTTC.

J is TRBJ2-5 and V is TRBV5-1, with 9 bases lining up with TRBD1. From germline, CDR1 is SGHRS and CDR2 YFSETQ. The CDR3 extends over 15 amino acids. The V segment lost 4 bases and the J segment 2 bases; nucleotides outside the gene matches: 6. This chain's CDR3 is CASSQTGGSQETQYF. CDR3 nucleotide sequence: TGCGCCAGCAGCCAAACAGGGGGCTCGCAAGAGACCCAGTACTTC.

This sequence joins TRBV7-3 and TRBJ2-1; 10 nucleotides align to TRBD2. V lost 2 bases and J lost 10; bases outside the gene matches: 11. CDR1 is SGHTA and CDR2 is FQGTGA in the germline V gene. The CDR3 spans 16 residues. Written as DNA, the CDR3 is TGTGCCAGCAGCTTATTAGCGGGAGGCCTTAGTTCGGAGCAGTTCTTC. This codes for CASSLLAGGLSSEQFF.

As concerns this clone: The junction departs from the called germline gene at one end, perhaps through a read error. In nucleotides, the CDR3 is TGTGCCAGCAACGTAGCGGGATTCAGCAATGAGCAGTTCTTC. It is translated as CASNVAGFSNEQFF. This chain uses TRBV9 with TRBJ2-1; 8 bases fit TRBD2. The CDR3 consists of 14 residues. Germline CDR1 and CDR2: SGDLS and YYNGEE.

This chain links TRBV5-1 with TRBJ1-5; possible D gene TRBD1, 5 bases. V gave up 3 bases and J gave up 6 bases, with 13 bases separating them. The CDR3 is made up of 14 amino acids. From germline, CDR1 is SGHRS and CDR2 YFSETQ. The DNA for the CDR3 is TGCGCCAGCAGCTCCGGACAAGGCGGTCAGCCCCAGCATTTT. It yields the protein CASSSGQGGQPQHF.

The rearrangement links TRBV4-2 to TRBJ2-1; TRBD2 matches at 8 bases. CDR1 and CDR2 (germline): LGHNA, YNFKEQ. J was trimmed by 7 bases and V by 3 bases; bases with no gene match: 11. The CDR3 covers 16 residues. The CDR3 region is CASSHFSGGPFNEQFF. CDR3 in DNA: TGTGCCAGCAGCCATTTTTCGGGAGGGCCTTTTAATGAGCAGTTCTTC.

This clone has only a few counts. The chain couples TRBV19 to TRBJ2-1; 7 nucleotides line up with TRBD2. With 9 bases clipped from V and 4 bases from J, the junction kept 9 bases outside the gene matches. Germline lookup yields CDR1 LNHDA and CDR2 SQIVND (reference sequence). CDR3 length equals 14 residues. This CDR3 reads CASSWAGVYNEQFF. The CDR3 DNA reads TGTGCCAGCTCCTGGGCGGGAGTTTACAATGAGCAGTTCTTC.

The chain combines TRBV18 with TRBJ2-3; TRBD2 aligns across 11 bases. V dropped 2 bases and J dropped 0; count of bases not matched to a gene: 7. This CDR3 comprises 18 residues. CDR1 is KGHSH, CDR2 LQKENI, per germline. The CDR3 spells CASSPTLLAGVSTDTQYF. Written as DNA, the CDR3 is TGTGCCAGCTCACCAACGCTACTAGCGGGAGTAAGCACAGATACGCAGTATTTT.

The J gene is TRBJ2-2, the V gene TRBV3-1 (or the pseudogene TRBV3-2); 7 bases align to TRBD2. Germline loops: CDR1 LGHDT, CDR2 YNNKEL (reference sequence). This CDR3 is built from 15 residues. J lost 6 bases, V lost 6 bases, and 10 bases had no gene match. This CDR3 is CASSSGRLDAGELFF. The DNA for the CDR3 is TGTGCCAGCAGTAGCGGGCGTCTGGACGCCGGGGAGCTGTTTTTT.

This chain links TRBV30 with TRBJ1-2; 7 nucleotides line up with TRBD1. Trimming took 7 bases from V and 4 from J; bases not matched to a gene: 9. CDR1 and CDR2 (germline): GTSNPN, SVGIG (reference sequence). This CDR3 comprises 13 residues. The chain's CDR3 is CALNRGNLYGYTF. CDR3 DNA: TGTGCCTTAAACAGGGGAAACCTCTATGGCTACACCTTC.

This clone came up once. V usage is TRBV6-5 and J usage is TRBJ1-1; D unresolved. V dropped 5 bases and J dropped 1 base, with 14 bases sitting between them. The CDR3 is made up of 15 amino acids. CDR1 is MNHEY and CDR2 is SVGAGI in the germline V gene. CDR3 nucleotide sequence: TGTGCCAGCAGTCCCTGGCGGGGAGAGAACACTGAAGCTTTCTTT. Translation: CASSPWRGENTEAFF.